These T cell receptor beta chains were read from a single sample in a study of identical twins. TCRdb re-called the 5' RACE reads with MiXCR, one entry per CDR3 protein. The data hold roughly 260,000 distinct CDR3 sequences, with approximately 7.9% observed a single time. The data were also submitted as part of a second study, on yellow fever vaccine responses in identical twins.

Sequencing was done on a sample of CD8+ T cells sorted from blood. The receptors come from a woman in her late teens or twenties in good health. The CDR3 runs from the conserved cysteine through the conserved F or W. The D gene is left open where the match is weak. Not all rows give a size; the values are once, few, many and, for expanded clones, a class.

abundance: -; v_gene: TRBV9; d_gene: TRBD2; j_gene: TRBJ2-1; CDR3aa: CASSVSSGSYNEQFF; CDR3nt: TGTGCCAGCAGCGTTTCTAGCGGATCCTACAATGAGCAGTTCTTC
abundance: -; v_gene: TRBV27; d_gene: -; j_gene: TRBJ1-1; CDR3aa: CASSVNSGTEAFF; CDR3nt: TGTGCCAGCAGTGTGAACTCGGGAACTGAAGCTTTCTTT
abundance: few; v_gene: TRBV5-6; d_gene: -; j_gene: TRBJ2-7; CDR3aa: CASSSRDRPSYEQYF; CDR3nt: TGTGCCAGCAGCTCTAGGGACCGACCCTCCTACGAGCAGTACTTC
abundance: many; v_gene: TRBV2; d_gene: TRBD1; j_gene: TRBJ2-1; CDR3aa: CATRGDRVGNEQFF; CDR3nt: TGTGCCACCAGGGGGGACAGGGTTGGAAATGAGCAGTTCTTC
abundance: many; v_gene: TRBV29-1; d_gene: -; j_gene: TRBJ1-1; CDR3aa: CSVGGVNTEAFF; CDR3nt: TGCAGCGTTGGGGGCGTTAACACTGAAGCTTTCTTT
abundance: many; v_gene: TRBV7-2; d_gene: TRBD2; j_gene: TRBJ2-2; CDR3aa: CASSFGWLAGEVGELFF; CDR3nt: TGTGCCAGCAGCTTTGGTTGGCTAGCGGGAGAGGTCGGGGAGCTGTTTTTT
abundance: -; v_gene: TRBV15; d_gene: -; j_gene: TRBJ1-6; CDR3aa: CATSGGYLHSYNSPLHF; CDR3nt: TGTGCCACCAGCGGGGGCTATCTGCACTCCTATAATTCACCCCTCCACTTT
abundance: few; v_gene: TRBV4-1; d_gene: TRBD2; j_gene: TRBJ2-3; CDR3aa: CASSHPTTSGSTDTQYF; CDR3nt: TGCGCCAGCAGCCACCCTACGACTAGCGGGAGCACAGATACGCAGTATTTT
abundance: -; v_gene: TRBV28; d_gene: -; j_gene: TRBJ2-7; CDR3aa: CASSFGGTYEQYF; CDR3nt: TGTGCCAGCAGTTTCGGGGGTACCTACGAGCAGTACTTC
abundance: few; v_gene: TRBV15; d_gene: TRBD1; j_gene: TRBJ1-1; CDR3aa: CATSRDRALNTEAFF; CDR3nt: TGTGCCACCAGCCGGGACAGGGCCTTGAACACTGAAGCTTTCTTT
abundance: many; v_gene: TRBV7-9; d_gene: TRBD2; j_gene: TRBJ2-1; CDR3aa: CASTTSGGSSYNEQFF; CDR3nt: TGTGCCAGCACTACTAGCGGGGGGTCCTCCTACAATGAGCAGTTCTTC
abundance: many; v_gene: TRBV12-3/TRBV12-4; d_gene: -; j_gene: TRBJ2-7; CDR3aa: CASRSGGVSKQYF; CDR3nt: TGTGCCAGCAGGTCAGGGGGGGTAAGCAAGCAGTACTTC
abundance: many; v_gene: TRBV28; d_gene: TRBD1; j_gene: TRBJ2-5; CDR3aa: CASSLNPGQVQETQYF; CDR3nt: TGTGCCAGCAGTTTAAACCCGGGACAGGTCCAAGAGACCCAGTACTTC
abundance: few; v_gene: TRBV27; d_gene: -; j_gene: TRBJ2-7; CDR3aa: CASSPSGGSRTYEQYF; CDR3nt: TGTGCCAGCAGCCCCAGCGGAGGGTCGCGAACCTACGAGCAGTACTTC
abundance: -; v_gene: TRBV29-1; d_gene: TRBD1; j_gene: TRBJ2-1; CDR3aa: CSADGDRGERGSRHRNNEQFF; CDR3nt: TGCAGCGCCGATGGGGACAGGGGGGAACGAGGTAGTAGACACAGAAACAATGAGCAGTTCTTC
abundance: -; v_gene: TRBV7-9; d_gene: TRBD2; j_gene: TRBJ2-7; CDR3aa: CASTPAAGMYEQYF; CDR3nt: TGTGCCAGCACGCCCGCAGCGGGGATGTACGAGCAGTACTTC
abundance: -; v_gene: TRBV12-3/TRBV12-4; d_gene: TRBD1; j_gene: TRBJ2-5; CDR3aa: CASSPHRTGHKTQYF; CDR3nt: TGTGCCAGCAGTCCCCACCGGACAGGGCACAAGACCCAGTACTTC
abundance: -; v_gene: TRBV27; d_gene: -; j_gene: TRBJ2-1; CDR3aa: CASALGGAFNEQFF; CDR3nt: TGTGCCAGCGCTCTCGGGGGAGCATTCAATGAGCAGTTCTTC
abundance: few; v_gene: TRBV12-3/TRBV12-4; d_gene: -; j_gene: TRBJ2-5; CDR3aa: CASSFSQETQYF; CDR3nt: TGTGCCAGCAGTTTCTCCCAAGAGACCCAGTACTTC
abundance: -; v_gene: TRBV3-1; d_gene: TRBD2; j_gene: TRBJ2-1; CDR3aa: CASSQKGLVSYNEQFF; CDR3nt: TGTGCCAGCAGCCAAAAGGGACTAGTTTCCTACAATGAGCAGTTCTTC
abundance: many; v_gene: TRBV7-9; d_gene: TRBD2; j_gene: TRBJ2-3; CDR3aa: CASGSLAGGTDTQYF; CDR3nt: TGTGCCAGCGGCTCCTTAGCGGGGGGCACAGATACGCAGTATTTT
abundance: many; v_gene: TRBV29-1; d_gene: -; j_gene: TRBJ1-1; CDR3aa: CSVEVDTTEAFF; CDR3nt: TGCAGCGTTGAGGTGGATACCACTGAAGCTTTCTTT
abundance: many; v_gene: TRBV12-3/TRBV12-4; d_gene: -; j_gene: TRBJ1-5; CDR3aa: CASSPLGRRVQHF; CDR3nt: TGTGCCAGCAGTCCCCTCGGTCGACGGGTCCAGCATTTT
abundance: many; v_gene: TRBV28; d_gene: TRBD2; j_gene: TRBJ2-3; CDR3aa: CASSLKSGGGQRADTQYF; CDR3nt: TGTGCCAGCAGTTTAAAGTCCGGGGGAGGGCAAAGGGCAGATACGCAGTATTTT
abundance: many; v_gene: TRBV6-4; d_gene: -; j_gene: TRBJ2-1; CDR3aa: CASSDSHSGSYNEQFF; CDR3nt: TGTGCCAGCAGTGACTCTCACAGTGGCTCCTACAATGAGCAGTTCTTC
abundance: few; v_gene: TRBV11-2; d_gene: -; j_gene: TRBJ2-3; CDR3aa: CASSPFTGNDDTQYF; CDR3nt: TGTGCCAGCAGCCCATTCACAGGGAATGACGATACGCAGTATTTT
abundance: -; v_gene: TRBV19; d_gene: TRBD2; j_gene: TRBJ2-4; CDR3aa: CASSRPGLAEKGEDIQYF; CDR3nt: TGTGCCAGTAGTAGACCGGGACTAGCGGAGAAGGGGGAGGACATTCAGTACTTC
abundance: many; v_gene: TRBV6-1; d_gene: TRBD1; j_gene: TRBJ2-7; CDR3aa: CASSHGQGAAEQYF; CDR3nt: TGTGCCAGCAGTCATGGACAGGGGGCGGCCGAGCAGTACTTC
abundance: few; v_gene: TRBV6-5; d_gene: TRBD1; j_gene: TRBJ2-5; CDR3aa: CASSYFGITRQGHETQYF; CDR3nt: TGTGCCAGCAGTTACTTCGGGATTACGCGACAGGGCCATGAGACCCAGTACTTC
abundance: few; v_gene: TRBV4-1; d_gene: -; j_gene: TRBJ2-2; CDR3aa: CASSRRAGNTGELFF; CDR3nt: TGCGCCAGCAGCCGGAGGGCCGGGAACACCGGGGAGCTGTTTTTT
abundance: many; v_gene: TRBV3-1; d_gene: -; j_gene: TRBJ1-2; CDR3aa: CASSPPYGYTF; CDR3nt: TGTGCCAGCAGCCCGCCCTATGGCTACACCTTC